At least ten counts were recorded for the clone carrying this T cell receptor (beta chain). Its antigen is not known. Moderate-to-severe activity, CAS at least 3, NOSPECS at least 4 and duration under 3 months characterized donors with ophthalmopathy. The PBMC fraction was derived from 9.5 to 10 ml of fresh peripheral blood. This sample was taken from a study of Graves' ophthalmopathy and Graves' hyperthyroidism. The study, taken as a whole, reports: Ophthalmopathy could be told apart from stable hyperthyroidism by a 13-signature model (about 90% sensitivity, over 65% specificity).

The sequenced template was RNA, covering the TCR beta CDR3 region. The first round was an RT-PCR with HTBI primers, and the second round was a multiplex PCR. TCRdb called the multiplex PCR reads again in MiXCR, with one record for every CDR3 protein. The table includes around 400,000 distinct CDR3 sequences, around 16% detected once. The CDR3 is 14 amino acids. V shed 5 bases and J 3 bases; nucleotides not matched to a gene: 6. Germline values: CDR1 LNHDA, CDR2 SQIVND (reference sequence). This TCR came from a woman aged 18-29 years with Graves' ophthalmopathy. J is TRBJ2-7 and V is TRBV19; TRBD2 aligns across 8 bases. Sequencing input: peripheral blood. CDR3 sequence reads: CASSRSGTSYEQYF. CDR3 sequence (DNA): TGTGCCAGTAGTCGAAGCGGGACTAGCTACGAGCAGTACTTC.